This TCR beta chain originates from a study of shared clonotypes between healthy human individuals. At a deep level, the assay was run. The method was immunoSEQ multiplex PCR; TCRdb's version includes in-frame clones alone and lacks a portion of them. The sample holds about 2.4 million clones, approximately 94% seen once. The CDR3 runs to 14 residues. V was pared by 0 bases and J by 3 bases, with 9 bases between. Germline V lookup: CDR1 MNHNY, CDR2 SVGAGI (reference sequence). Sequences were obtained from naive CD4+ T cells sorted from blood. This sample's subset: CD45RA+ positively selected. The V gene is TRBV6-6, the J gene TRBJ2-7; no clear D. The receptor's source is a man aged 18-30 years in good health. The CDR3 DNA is TGTGCCAGCAGTTACTCGAATGAGGACTACGAGCAGTACTTC. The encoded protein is CASSYSNEDYEQYF.